This T cell receptor (beta chain) was sequenced in a study of radiotherapy plus CTLA-4 blockade in lung cancer. From germline, CDR1 is SQVTM and CDR2 ANQGSEA. This CDR3 contains 12 residues. With 7 bases clipped from V and 6 bases from J, the junction kept 7 bases outside the gene matches. Some clones are missing from TCRdb's copy, which holds only in-frame ones; the method was immunoSEQ multiplex PCR. This sample has 65,000 to 85,000 clones, with over 65% found just once. The TCR was taken from a human donor with non-small cell lung cancer whose response to radiotherapy plus ipilimumab could not be evaluated. The chain links TRBV29-1 to TRBJ2-7; 9 positions match TRBD1. Source: peripheral blood, taken from a patient treated with radiotherapy plus ipilimumab. DNA of the CDR3: TGCAGCGGGCGGACAGGGGCGGGCGAGCAGTACTTC. This translates into CSGRTGAGEQYF.